Below are 31 T cell receptor beta chains sequenced from a single sample in a study of tumor-infiltrating lymphocytes in primary liver carcinoma (dated by TCRdb to the late 2010s). Without any cell sorting, total RNA and DNA were co-extracted from approximately 22-30 mg of bulk tissue using the AllPrep DNA/RNA mini kit. TCRdb shows the sequencer as Illumina HiSeq 2500. Using a constant-region primer and ProtoScript II reverse transcriptase, TCRbeta-specific cDNA was reverse-transcribed from 500 ng total RNA. The TCRbeta libraries were prepared through three rounds of nested multiplex PCR following a slightly modified ARM-PCR procedure. Each of the first two PCR rounds ran for 9 to 10 cycles using multiplex TRBV1-TRBV30 forward primers together with a Cbeta reverse primer. The public reads were run again by TCRdb, first through fastp at Q25 and then through MiXCR, and only productive beta chains were kept. Here each entry gathers all rows of one CDR3 protein and keeps the most common genes and DNA. The sample contains 70,000 to 75,000 distinct CDR3 sequences, about 70% of them found a single time. Clones ranked in the top ten supply roughly a quarter of the sample.

Sequenced material: liver tumor tissue from sampling region 4. The cell subset or site label corresponds to: tumor region T4, right-lateral pole. The receptors here all came from a man aged 40-49 years with primary liver carcinoma and hepatitis B virus infection.

This clonotype was observed a single time. The rearrangement links TRBV11-2 to TRBJ2-7; D might be TRBD2 (7 bases). This CDR3 has 17 residues. V was shortened by 2 bases and J by 4 bases, with 21 bases between the two germline ends. Germline V CDR1 and CDR2: SGHAT, FQNNGV. The DNA of the CDR3 is TGTGCCAGCAGCTTATCCGTTGGACTAGGAGGGGGGTACGAGCAGTACTTC. Its protein is CASSLSVGLGGGYEQYF.

Regarding this clonotype: This may be a read error, as it is one base from a much larger clone. This chain links TRBV7-9 with TRBJ2-7; 9 bases line up with TRBD1. From germline, CDR1 is SEHNR and CDR2 FQNEAQ (reference sequence). This CDR3 has 14 amino acids. In DNA form, the CDR3 reads TGTGCCATCAGCCCGGGACAGGGTTTCTTCGAGCAGTACTTC. It is translated as CAISPGQGFFEQYF. The full variable domain, completed using reference TRBV7-9 and TRBJ2-7, is DTGVSQNPRHKITKRGQNVTFRCDPISEHNRLYWYRQTLGQGPEFLTYFQNEAQLEKSRLLSDRFSAERPKGSFSTLEIQRTEQGDSAMYLCAISPGQGFFEQYFGPGTRLTVT.

With respect to this clonotype: Sequence at one end of the junction differs from germline and may be a read error. The chain joins TRBV9 to TRBJ2-2; tentatively, D is TRBD2 (6 bases). Germline-derived CDR1 and CDR2 are SGDLS and YYNGEE. The CDR3 is 12 amino acids. CDR3 sequence: CASSLYTGGLFF. The CDR3 DNA is TGTGCCAGCAGCCTATACACCGGGGGGCTGTTTTTT.

Of note for this clonotype: The conserved final phenylalanine or tryptophan is absent from the CDR3, which likely points to a read error. This sequence joins TRBV11-2 and TRBJ2-1; D is undetermined. In germline, CDR1 is SGHAT, CDR2 FQNNGV. Trimming removed 3 bases from V and 9 bases from J, with 9 bases in between. The CDR3 has 12 residues. The CDR3 DNA follows: TGTGCCAGCAGCTTCCCGACCATTGAGCAGTTCCTC. It specifies CASSFPTIEQFL.

This clonotype has more than one count but fewer than ten. The rearrangement links TRBV28 to TRBJ2-4; D tentatively fits TRBD1 or TRBD2 (5 bases each). CDR1 is MDHEN and CDR2 is SYDVKM in the germline V gene. The CDR3 spans 15 residues. Between the trimmed V and J ends, which lost 8 bases and 0 bases, there was a span of 14 bases. DNA of the CDR3: TGTGCCAGCGATGGGGGTGGCCTAGCCAAAAACATTCAGTACTTC. It codes for CASDGGGLAKNIQYF. Full variable domain (missing parts from reference TRBV28 and TRBJ2-4): DVKVTQSSRYLVKRTGEKVFLECVQDMDHENMFWYRQDPGLGLRLIYFSYDVKMKEKGDIPEGYSVSREKKERFSLILESASTNQTSMYLCASDGGGLAKNIQYFGAGTRLSVL.

This clonotype was counted only a few times. The chain recombines TRBV7-9 with TRBJ2-3; D is ambiguous. Looked up from germline, CDR1 is SEHNR and CDR2 is FQNEAQ (reference sequence). V was shortened by 8 bases and J by 1 base, with 10 bases between the two germline ends. The CDR3 runs to 13 residues. The CDR3 is CASLGSGTDTQYF. The CDR3 bases are TGTGCCAGCTTGGGAAGCGGCACAGATACGCAGTATTTT.

This clonotype was observed many times. An end of the junction does not agree with germline; a read error may underlie this. J is TRBJ2-1 and V is TRBV30, with 9 bases fitting TRBD1. CDR1 is GTSNPN, CDR2 SVGIG, per germline (reference sequence). CDR3 length: 15 residues. CDR3 residues: CAWSVRDREYNEQLF. CDR3 coding DNA: TGTGCCTGGAGTGTCCGGGACAGGGAGTACAATGAGCAGCTCTTC.

This clonotype was recorded only once. The CDR3 loop is CASRQGFAGVNVMTF. The CDR3 DNA sequence: TGTGCCAGCAGACAGGGCTTTGCTGGGGTCAATGTCATGACTTTC. The chain recombines TRBV5-4 with TRBJ2-6, with D perhaps TRBD1 (6 bases). Germline V lookup: CDR1 SGHNT, CDR2 YYREEE (reference sequence). CDR3 size: 15 residues. The V and J ends lost 5 bases and 17 bases respectively, with 26 bases between them.

The sample holds a few counts of this clonotype. Written as DNA, the CDR3 is TGCAGTGCTATGAGTACTAGCGGGAGTATTGAGCAGTTCTTC. This codes for CSAMSTSGSIEQFF. The J gene is TRBJ2-1, the V gene TRBV20-1; TRBD2 agrees at 11 bases. Germline-derived CDR1 and CDR2 are DFQATT and SNEGSKA (reference sequence). V shed 4 bases, J shed 9 bases, and the junction held 8 bases outside the gene matches. This CDR3 is 14 amino acids long.

At least ten counts were recorded for this clonotype. The chain is built from TRBV29-1 and TRBJ1-3; D perhaps matches TRBD1 (5 bases). Germline values: CDR1 SQVTM, CDR2 ANQGSEA. The length of the CDR3 is 12 residues. V was shortened by 3 bases and J by 5 bases, with 8 bases between the two germline ends. CDR3 sequence reads: CSVDDSRNTIYF. CDR3 nucleotide sequence: TGCAGCGTTGATGACAGTAGAAACACCATATATTTT. The variable domain in full, with the rest retrieved from reference TRBV29-1 and TRBJ1-3, is SAVISQKPSRDICQRGTSLTIQCQVDSQVTMMFWYRQQPGQSLTLIATANQGSEATYESGFVIDKFPISRPNLTFSTLTVSNMSPEDSSIYLCSVDDSRNTIYFGEGSWLTVV.

A word on this clonotype: As the CDR3 is not closed by the conserved phenylalanine or tryptophan, this likely results from a read error. No DNA is shown, since the ends of the CDR3 on it are uncertain; the CDR3 is the one TCRdb lists. This CDR3 is CSVEDRVDGYTL. The chain is built from TRBV29-1 and TRBJ1-2; the D call TRBD1 from the table was never checked on the DNA. Looked up from germline, CDR1 is SQVTM and CDR2 is ANQGSEA. Ends included, the CDR3 has 12 residues.

In the case of this clonotype: At one of its ends the junction is not consistent with the germline gene, which may arise from a read error. This rearrangement joins TRBV29-1 to TRBJ2-2; tentatively, D is TRBD1 or TRBD2 (6 bases each). The germline V gene encodes CDR1 SQVTM and CDR2 ANQGSEA. This CDR3 comprises 15 residues. The CDR3 DNA reads TGCAGCGTAGAGAAGGACAGTTCGAACAGCGGGCAGCTGTTTTTT. This encodes CSVEKDSSNSGQLFF.

About this clonotype itself: Lacking the conserved final phenylalanine or tryptophan, this CDR3 likely reflects a read error. The CDR3 sequence: CSVRVAGGSRYEQYL. CDR3 coding DNA: TGCAGCGTTCGAGTAGCGGGAGGTTCTCGCTATGAGCAGTACCTC. The gene calls are TRBV29-1 and TRBJ2-7; the match to TRBD2 covers 10 bases. The CDR3 spans 15 residues. Germline loops: CDR1 SQVTM, CDR2 ANQGSEA. The junction had 14 bases not matched to a gene; V was cut back by 5 bases and J by 7 bases.

The sample holds one count of this clonotype. The germline gene is not matched at one end of the junction; a read error may be the cause. The rearrangement joins TRBV6-5 to TRBJ1-3; D gene ambiguous. The CDR3 has 14 amino acids. Germline assignment: CDR1 MNHEY and CDR2 SVGAGI. This chain's CDR3 is CANRLTAAGSTIYF. The CDR3 DNA follows: TGTGCCAATAGACTAACGGCGGCAGGAAGCACCATATATTTT.

This clonotype was seen a handful of times. V and J are TRBV7-9 and TRBJ2-5; 10 bases line up with TRBD1. The V gene's germline CDR1 is SEHNR and CDR2 FQNEAQ (reference sequence). J lost 1 base, V lost 11 bases, and 13 bases had no gene match. This CDR3 spans 16 amino acids. CDR3 DNA sequence: TGTGCCGGTAGCTCCCGGGACAGGGGAGTCCAAGAGACCCAGTACTTC. This sequence encodes CAGSSRDRGVQETQYF. Combining the CDR3 with reference TRBV7-9 and TRBJ2-5 gives the whole variable domain DTGVSQNPRHKITKRGQNVTFRCDPISEHNRLYWYRQTLGQGPEFLTYFQNEAQLEKSRLLSDRFSAERPKGSFSTLEIQRTEQGDSAMYLCAGSSRDRGVQETQYFGPGTRLLVL.

Of note for this clonotype: The conserved final phenylalanine or tryptophan is absent from the CDR3, which likely points to a read error. The gene calls are TRBV29-1 and TRBJ1-2; the D is unclear. The germline V gene has CDR1 SQVTM and CDR2 ANQGSEA. The CDR3 has 12 residues. The germline V and J ends were trimmed by 6 bases and 4 bases, with 12 bases remaining between them. The chain's CDR3 is CSVANSSYGYTI. The CDR3, as DNA: TGCAGCGTCGCGAACAGCTCCTATGGCTACACCATC.

CDR3 sequence: CASSGGSYGQYF. CDR3 DNA: TGCGCCAGCAGCGGGGGCTCCTACGGGCAGTACTTC. This chain connects TRBV21-1 to TRBJ2-7. TRBV21-1 represents a pseudogene. This CDR3 spans 12 amino acids.

On this clonotype: A read error is likely, as this CDR3 ends without the conserved phenylalanine or tryptophan. The CDR3 loop is CASRLTDGACEQYY. CDR3 coding DNA: TGTGCCAGCCGCTTAACCGACGGAGCCTGCGAGCAGTACTAC. The chain has TRBV11-2 and TRBJ2-7; D gene ambiguous. Germline V gene sequence: CDR1 SGHAT, CDR2 FQNNGV. This CDR3 is built from 14 residues.

Of note for this clonotype: The conserved final phenylalanine or tryptophan is absent from the CDR3, which likely points to a read error. V is TRBV29-1 and J is TRBJ2-1; the match to TRBD2 covers 10 bases. The CDR3 runs to 18 residues. CDR1 is SQVTM and CDR2 is ANQGSEA in the germline V gene. CDR3 in amino acids: CNVEGGSSGGPFVNEQFI. The CDR3, as DNA: TGCAACGTTGAAGGGGGGTCTAGCGGGGGACCCTTTGTCAATGAGCAGTTCATC.

V is TRBV29-1 and J is TRBJ1-2, with TRBD1 identical over 7 bases. J gave up 7 bases and V 8 bases, and 7 bases lay outside the gene matches. The CDR3 spans 11 residues. Germline V lookup: CDR1 SQVTM, CDR2 ANQGSEA. The CDR3 DNA reads TGCAGCACTGACAGGGTTCTTGGCTACACCTTC. This codes for CSTDRVLGYTF.

This sequence joins TRBV7-9 and TRBJ2-1; TRBD1 is a possible D gene (6 bases). V dropped 1 base and J dropped 7 bases, with 14 bases sitting between them. Germline loops: CDR1 SEHNR, CDR2 FQNEAQ (reference sequence). The CDR3 loop spans 15 amino acids. Written as DNA, the CDR3 is TGTGCCAGCAGCTTAGGTTCTAGGGGGAGTAATGAGCAGTTCTTC. It specifies CASSLGSRGSNEQFF. The variable domain in full, with the rest retrieved from reference TRBV7-9 and TRBJ2-1, is DTGVSQNPRHKITKRGQNVTFRCDPISEHNRLYWYRQTLGQGPEFLTYFQNEAQLEKSRLLSDRFSAERPKGSFSTLEIQRTEQGDSAMYLCASSLGSRGSNEQFFGPGTRLTVL.

Only a few counts were recorded for this clonotype. With a much larger clone just one base away, this may be a read error. The CDR3 is CASNLLAYKETQYF. CDR3 sequence (DNA): TGTGCCAGCAACTTACTAGCGTACAAAGAGACCCAGTACTTC. This chain connects TRBV7-8 to TRBJ2-5; TRBD2 matches at 7 bases. The CDR3 sequence is 14 residues long. CDR1 is SGHVS, CDR2 FQNEAQ, per germline.

The chain links TRBV11-1 to TRBJ2-3; D may match TRBD1 or TRBD2 (5 bases each). The CDR3 is 16 residues long. Germline CDR1 SGHAT, CDR2 FQDESV (reference sequence). CDR3 amino acids: CVSSLGASTQTDTQYF. CDR3 in DNA: TGTGTCAGTAGCCTCGGGGCTAGCACACAAACAGATACGCAGTATTTT.

With respect to this clonotype: At one boundary the junction diverges from the germline segment, which might be a read error. J is TRBJ2-5 and V is TRBV11-2; weak D call: TRBD2 (6 bases). Per the germline V gene, CDR1 is SGHAT and CDR2 is FQNNGV. The CDR3 is 16 residues long. The CDR3 bases are TGTGCCAACATGTCCCGGGACTCGGCCCACCAAGAGACCCTGTACTTC. As protein: CANMSRDSAHQETLYF.

In regard to this clonotype: This sequence may be a read error, since a much larger clone differs from it by one base. V usage is TRBV12-3 or TRBV12-4 and J usage is TRBJ2-4; D may correspond to TRBD1 or TRBD2 (6 bases each). This CDR3 has 12 amino acids. The CDR3 sequence: CASSPRRDIRYF. The CDR3 nucleotides are TGTGCCAGCAGTCCCAGGAGGGACATTCGGTACTTC.

With respect to this clonotype: A read error is likely, as this CDR3 ends without the conserved phenylalanine or tryptophan. This sequence joins TRBV6-1 and TRBJ2-7; D is unclear. The germline V gene encodes CDR1 MNHNS and CDR2 SASEGT. This CDR3 has 12 amino acids. Trimming took 1 base from V and 3 from J, leaving 4 bases between them. DNA of the CDR3: TGTGCCAGCAGTGAAGTCCTCTACGAGCAGTACTTA. Its protein is CASSEVLYEQYL.

The gene calls are TRBV6-5 and TRBJ2-7; TRBD2 might be the D (5 bases). V was clipped by 6 bases and J by 2 bases, with 20 bases between them. Germline V CDR1 and CDR2: MNHEY, SVGAGI. This CDR3 is built from 16 residues. Written as DNA, the CDR3 is TGTGCCAGCAGCTATTTGAATGGGAGCCTCCCCTACGAGCAGTACTTC. Translating gives CASSYLNGSLPYEQYF.

Comment on this clonotype: At one end, the junction sequence differs from germline, possibly due to a read error. This chain's CDR3 is CASSIGLGGPWDGQFF. CDR3 DNA: TGCGCCAGCAGTATCGGGCTTGGAGGCCCCTGGGATGGGCAGTTCTTC. The chain carries TRBV4-2 and TRBJ2-1, with a possible D match to TRBD2 (5 bases). Germline V gene sequence: CDR1 LGHNA, CDR2 YNFKEQ. This CDR3 comprises 16 residues.

The genes are TRBV7-3 and TRBJ2-2, with a weak D call TRBD1 (6 bases). The V end lost 5 bases, the J end lost 7 bases, and 17 bases lay between the germline ends. Germline V lookup: CDR1 SGHTA, CDR2 FQGTGA. This CDR3 has 15 amino acids. CDR3 amino acids: CASSPWAGDIGELFF. The CDR3 region has the DNA TGTGCCAGCAGCCCGTGGGCAGGGGATATCGGGGAGCTGTTTTTT.

In the case of this clonotype: A junction end diverges from the germline sequence, so it may reflect a read error. The chain carries TRBV7-9 and TRBJ1-1; possibly TRBD1 for D (6 bases). The CDR3 length is 13 residues. Germline lookup yields CDR1 SEHNR and CDR2 FQNEAQ (reference sequence). The CDR3 protein is CASNLGGGTEAFF. The CDR3 DNA reads as TGTGCCAGCAACTTAGGGGGTGGCACTGAAGCTTTCTTT.

As to this clonotype: One end of the junction varies from germline; a read error may be responsible. V usage is TRBV6-4 and J usage is TRBJ2-1; TRBD1 aligns across 9 bases. The germline V gene has CDR1 MRHNA and CDR2 SNTAGT. The CDR3 runs 16 residues. CDR3 nucleotides: TGTGCCAGCAGTGTGCACACAGGGGGCGGTCACAATGAACAGTTCTTC. This gives the protein CASSVHTGGGHNEQFF.